This T cell receptor (beta chain) was sequenced for a study of post-analysis software for immune sequencing data. Study-wide results and limits: Compared with controls, patients had more of about 5 TRBV segments, including TRBV5-6, TRBV5-1 and TRBV20-1. Controls showed significantly higher normalized Chao1 diversity than did multiple sclerosis patients. Samples from one preparation batch, clustered by F measure, grouped strongly together.

Germline lookup yields CDR1 MGHDK and CDR2 SYGVNS. This CDR3 contains 16 residues. Unmatched junction bases numbered 6, after V lost 4 bases and J lost 1 base. This clonotype appeared many times. The antigen remains unidentified. Libraries were made from TCR beta cDNA, and they carried unique molecular identifiers. The T cell input of roughly 0.85 to 11 million gave a few hundred thousand cDNA molecules. Each CDR3 protein is one row after TCRdb ran MiXCR on the PCR reads. The data contain around 260,000 distinct CDR3 sequences, 36% of them singletons. The clonotype comes from a girl aged 5 to 17 with multiple sclerosis. This chain connects TRBV25-1 to TRBJ2-5; 10 bases are shared with TRBD1. The sample taken for sequencing was blood. This chain's CDR3 is CASSAKGQGTQETQYF. The CDR3 DNA sequence: TGTGCCAGCAGTGCCAAGGGACAGGGGACCCAAGAGACCCAGTACTTC.